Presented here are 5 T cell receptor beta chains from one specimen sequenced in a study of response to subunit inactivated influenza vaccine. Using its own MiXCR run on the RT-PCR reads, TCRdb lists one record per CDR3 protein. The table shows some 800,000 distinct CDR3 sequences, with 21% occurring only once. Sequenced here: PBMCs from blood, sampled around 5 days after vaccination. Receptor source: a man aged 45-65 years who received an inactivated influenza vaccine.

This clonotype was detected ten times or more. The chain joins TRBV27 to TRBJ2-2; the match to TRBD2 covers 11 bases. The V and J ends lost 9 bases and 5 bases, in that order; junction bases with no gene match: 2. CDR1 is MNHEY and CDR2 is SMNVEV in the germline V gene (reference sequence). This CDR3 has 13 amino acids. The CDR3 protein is CASRLAGTGELFF. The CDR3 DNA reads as TGTGCCAGTCGACTAGCGGGGACCGGGGAGCTGTTTTTT.

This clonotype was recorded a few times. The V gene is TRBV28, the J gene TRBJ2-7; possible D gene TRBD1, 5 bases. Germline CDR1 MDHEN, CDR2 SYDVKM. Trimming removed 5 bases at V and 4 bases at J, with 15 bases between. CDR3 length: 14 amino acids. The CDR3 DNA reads TGTGCCAGCAGTCCCCACCCACAGGCTTACGAGCAGTACTTC. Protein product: CASSPHPQAYEQYF. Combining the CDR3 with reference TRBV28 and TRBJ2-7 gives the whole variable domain DVKVTQSSRYLVKRTGEKVFLECVQDMDHENMFWYRQDPGLGLRLIYFSYDVKMKEKGDIPEGYSVSREKKERFSLILESASTNQTSMYLCASSPHPQAYEQYFGPGTRLTVT.

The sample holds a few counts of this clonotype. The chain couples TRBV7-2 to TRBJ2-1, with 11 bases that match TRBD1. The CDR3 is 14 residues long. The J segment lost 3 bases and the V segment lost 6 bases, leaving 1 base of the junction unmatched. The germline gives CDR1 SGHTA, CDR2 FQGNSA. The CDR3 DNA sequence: TGTGCCAGCAGGGGACAGGGGGACTACAATGAGCAGTTCTTC. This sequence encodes CASRGQGDYNEQFF. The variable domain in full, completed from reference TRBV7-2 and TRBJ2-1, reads GAGVSQSPSNKVTEKGKDVELRCDPISGHTALYWYRQSLGQGLEFLIYFQGNSAPDKSGLPSDRFSAERTGGSVSTLTIQRTQQEDSAVYLCASRGQGDYNEQFFGPGTRLTVL.

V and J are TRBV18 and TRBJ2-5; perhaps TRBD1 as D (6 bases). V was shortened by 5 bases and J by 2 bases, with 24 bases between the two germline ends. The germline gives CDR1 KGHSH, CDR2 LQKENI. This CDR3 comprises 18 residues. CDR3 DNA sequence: TGTGCCAGCTCAACTTATGTCTTATCCGGGACACATCAAGAGACCCAGTACTTC. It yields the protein CASSTYVLSGTHQETQYF.

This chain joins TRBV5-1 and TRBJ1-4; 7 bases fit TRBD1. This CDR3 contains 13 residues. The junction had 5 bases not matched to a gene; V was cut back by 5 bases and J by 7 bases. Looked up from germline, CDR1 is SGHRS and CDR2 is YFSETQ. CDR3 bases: TGCGCCAGCAGGAGACAGGGCGGTGAAAAACTGTTTTTT. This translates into CASRRQGGEKLFF.